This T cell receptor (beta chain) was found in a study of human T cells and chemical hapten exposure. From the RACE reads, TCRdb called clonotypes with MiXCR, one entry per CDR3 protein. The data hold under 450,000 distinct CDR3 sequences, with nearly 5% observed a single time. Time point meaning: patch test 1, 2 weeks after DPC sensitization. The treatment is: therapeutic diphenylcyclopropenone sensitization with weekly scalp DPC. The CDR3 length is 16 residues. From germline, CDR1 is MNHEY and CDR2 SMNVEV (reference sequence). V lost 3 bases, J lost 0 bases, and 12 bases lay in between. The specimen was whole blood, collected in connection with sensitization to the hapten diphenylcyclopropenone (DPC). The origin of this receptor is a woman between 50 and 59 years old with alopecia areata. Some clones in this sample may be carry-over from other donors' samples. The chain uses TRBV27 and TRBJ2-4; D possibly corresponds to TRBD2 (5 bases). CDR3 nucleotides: TGTGCCAGCAGTTTTTTCGCCGGACTAGCCAAAAACATTCAGTACTTC. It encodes CASSFFAGLAKNIQYF.